Listed below are T cell receptor beta chains from one sample, sequenced in a study of response to subunit inactivated influenza vaccine. In TCRdb, the RT-PCR reads were re-called with MiXCR into one record per CDR3 protein. The sample lists 280,000 or so distinct CDR3 sequences; 21% were seen once. The sample was PBMCs from blood, taken 21 months after vaccination. Every receptor here comes from a man between 45 and 75 years old who received an inactivated influenza vaccine. Both conserved end residues are part of each CDR3. Each record gives: J gene, clone size, D gene, CDR3 length, V gene, CDR3 DNA, CDR3 protein. A D gene is named only where the DNA matches it firmly. The listing skips clone size in some rows; elsewhere it reads once, few, many or a size class.

>TRBJ2-6|few|TRBD1|19|TRBV4-2
TGTGCCAGCAGCCAAGTTAGTCAGGGGGTAGGTTCTGGGGCCAACGTCCTGACTTTC
CASSQVSQGVGSGANVLTF
>TRBJ1-1|few|TRBD1|14|TRBV29-1
TGCAGCGTTGGGGCTCGGACAGGGGGCACTGAAGCTTTCTTT
CSVGARTGGTEAFF
>TRBJ1-1|few|NA|12|TRBV18
TGTGCCAGCTCACCGGGGACTTTTGAAGCTTTCTTT
CASSPGTFEAFF
>TRBJ1-2|NA|NA|13|TRBV5-1
TGCGCCAGCAGCATTGACAGCGACTATGGCTACACCTTC
CASSIDSDYGYTF
>TRBJ2-7|few|TRBD1|14|TRBV6-1
TGTGCCAGCAGTCGAACAGGGGGCGCCTACGAGCAGTACTTC
CASSRTGGAYEQYF
>TRBJ1-2|NA|NA|15|TRBV12-3/TRBV12-4
TGTGCCAGCAGTTTAAATATTTTTGGCCGTTATGGCTACACCTTC
CASSLNIFGRYGYTF
>TRBJ1-1|few|TRBD1|11|TRBV6-1
TGTGCCAGCAACGACAGGGGAACAGCTTTCTTT
CASNDRGTAFF
>TRBJ2-1|few|TRBD2|15|TRBV7-9
TGTGCCAGCAGCTCACCACGGGGGGTCAGCGATGAGCAGTTCTTC
CASSSPRGVSDEQFF
>TRBJ1-6|NA|TRBD1|15|TRBV5-1
TGCGCCAGCAGCTTGCAGGGGGGACTTAATTCACCCCTCCACTTT
CASSLQGGLNSPLHF
>TRBJ2-7|NA|TRBD1|17|TRBV6-5
TGTGCCAGCAGTTACTTACCGGGACAGGGGGTTCGGTACGAGCAGTACTTC
CASSYLPGQGVRYEQYF
>TRBJ2-5|few|NA|14|TRBV19
TGTGCCAGTAGTATAGATCACAGGAGGAAGACCCAGTACTTC
CASSIDHRRKTQYF
>TRBJ2-7|few|NA|18|TRBV4-3
TGCGCCAGCAGCCAAGATCCCAGCCCAGACAGGAGCTCCTACGAGCAGTACTTC
CASSQDPSPDRSSYEQYF
>TRBJ1-2|NA|NA|15|TRBV3-1
TGTGCCAGCAGCCAAGACCCCCAGGGGTTCGGTGGCTACACCTTC
CASSQDPQGFGGYTF
>TRBJ2-4|NA|NA|10|TRBV6-6
TGTGCCAGCAGTTACGGCATTCAGTACTTC
CASSYGIQYF
>TRBJ1-1|NA|NA|14|TRBV20-1
TGCAGTGCTAGAGAGGGAGGAGGAGGCACTGAAGCTTTCTTT
CSAREGGGGTEAFF
>TRBJ2-1|few|TRBD1|16|TRBV7-9
TGTGCCAGCAGCTTAAGGGACAGGGGATCCTACAATGAGCAGTTCTTC
CASSLRDRGSYNEQFF
>TRBJ2-5|NA|NA|12|TRBV20-1
TGCAGTGCTATGGGGACTGAAGAGACCCAGTACTTC
CSAMGTEETQYF
>TRBJ1-6|NA|TRBD1|15|TRBV20-1
TGCAGTGCTAGTCGGTCCAGGGGGTACAATTCACCCCTCCACTTT
CSASRSRGYNSPLHF
>TRBJ2-7|once|NA|13|TRBV7-2
TGTGCCAGCAGCTTAGTACAGGCCTACGAGCAGTACTTC
CASSLVQAYEQYF
>TRBJ2-1|NA|NA|14|TRBV6-2/TRBV6-3
TGTGCCAGCAGTGGGGCCTTTGGGTATGTTGAGCAGTTCTTC
CASSGAFGYVEQFF
>TRBJ1-1|few|NA|14|TRBV6-2/TRBV6-3
TGTGCCAGCCGAGTGGCAGGGATGATCACTGAAGCTTTCTTT
CASRVAGMITEAFF
>TRBJ1-2|few|NA|11|TRBV5-1
TGCGCCAGCAGTGGACAGCTTGGCTACACCTTC
CASSGQLGYTF
>TRBJ2-3|NA|NA|15|TRBV5-1
TGCGCCAGCAGCTCGCGACGGATTAGCACAGATACGCAGTATTTT
CASSSRRISTDTQYF
>TRBJ1-5|few|NA|14|TRBV20-1
TGCAGTGTCACCGCCGGGTATAGCAATCAGCCCCAGCATTTT
CSVTAGYSNQPQHF
>TRBJ2-1|few|NA|15|TRBV7-2
TGTGCCAGCAGCTTAATAGGCAGGGGAATCAATGAGCAGTTCTTC
CASSLIGRGINEQFF
>TRBJ2-1|NA|NA|13|TRBV5-4
TGTGCCAGCAGCGACGGGACTTACAATGAGCAGTTCTTC
CASSDGTYNEQFF